This T cell receptor beta chain was documented in a study of shared clonotypes between healthy human individuals. About the research overall: Ranging from 18 to 49 in age, donors were a couple of women and three men.

Naive CD4+ cells were CD45RA-selected; the remaining cells were memory. General study results and limits: Rarefaction exposed incomplete sorted-subset sequencing despite large depth.

CDR1 and CDR2 (germline): SGHTA, FQGTGA. Trimming took 0 bases from V and 5 from J, leaving 13 bases between them. This CDR3 spans 15 amino acids. Worth noting for this clone: What it binds is not known.

Genomic DNA (from each subset) was split evenly across several immunoSEQ plates. Sequencing was performed with immunoSEQ multiplex PCR; in TCRdb, only in-frame clones are kept and a portion is missing. The table has 2 million to 2.5 million clones, over 90% seen once; the top ten hold 0.39%. The chain joins TRBV7-3 to TRBJ2-5; weak D call: TRBD1 (5 bases). The clonotype was recovered from a man between 18 and 35 years old in good health. Some clones in this sample may be carry-over from other donors' samples. The source material was naive CD4+ T cells from PBMCs. The subset here: CD45RA+ positively selected. The CDR3 reads CASSLTSGWGETQYF. In DNA, the CDR3 is TGTGCCAGCAGCTTAACGTCAGGGTGGGGTGAGACCCAGTACTTC.